Shown below are 19 T cell receptor beta chains from a single sample sequenced in a study of long-term antiretroviral therapy in people with HIV. This was the immunoSEQ v3.0 assay at survey level. The protocol was immunoSEQ multiplex PCR, while the TCRdb copy is restricted to in-frame clones and leaves out a portion. The sample carries 30,000 to 35,000 clones, roughly 79% recorded once. The sequencing here drew on unsorted PBMCs, taken 3 years after starting antiretroviral therapy. The receptor set was obtained from a man aged 50 or older with HIV.

The CDR3 DNA follows: TGTGCCAGCTCACCACTCGGGGGCGAAGACTCTGGAAACACCATATATTTT. It yields the protein CASSPLGGEDSGNTIYF. This rearrangement joins TRBV18 to TRBJ1-3; TRBD1 is a possible D gene (6 bases). The CDR3 contains 17 residues. Germline CDR1 reads KGHSH; CDR2 reads LQKENI. Trimming stripped 1 base from V and 0 bases from J, with 13 bases between.

This clone turned up a few times. The CDR3 protein is CASSNREWDTGELFF. CDR3 sequence (DNA): TGTGCCAGTAGTAATAGGGAATGGGACACCGGGGAGCTGTTTTTT. V usage is TRBV19 and J usage is TRBJ2-2, with D uncertain. The V end was cut by 4 bases, the J end by 3 bases, with 12 bases between. CDR3 length: 15 amino acids. Germline CDR1 LNHDA, CDR2 SQIVND (reference sequence).

The chain recombines TRBV19 with TRBJ2-1; no reliable D call. The germline V and J ends were trimmed by 1 base and 2 bases, with 9 bases remaining between them. Germline V gene sequence: CDR1 LNHDA, CDR2 SQIVND (reference sequence). The CDR3 sequence is 15 residues long. The CDR3 DNA reads TGTGCCAGTAGTATAGTGGCAGGCCCCTACAATGAGCAGTTCTTC. Translation gives CASSIVAGPYNEQFF.

This clone was recorded once. The rearrangement joins TRBV4-3 to TRBJ2-2, with no clear D. The CDR3 has 17 residues. V lost 0 bases and J lost 0, with 11 bases in between. Germline V gene lookup returns CDR1 LGHNA and CDR2 YSLEER. The CDR3 protein is CASSQDTTFANTGELFF. The CDR3, as DNA: TGCGCCAGCAGCCAAGATACAACCTTCGCGAACACCGGGGAGCTGTTTTTT.

CDR3 amino acids: CASSKARIQGPNMKDTF. Written as DNA, the CDR3 is TGTGCCAGCAGCAAAGCCAGGATACAAGGGCCTAATATGAAGGACACCTTC. The genes are TRBV21-1 and TRBJ1-2. TRBV21-1 corresponds to a pseudogene. CDR3 length: 17 amino acids.

This clone appeared a few times. The chain is built from TRBV28 and TRBJ1-6; a weak D match, TRBD1 (5 bases). The germline V gene has CDR1 MDHEN and CDR2 SYDVKM. The CDR3 totals 17 residues. The germline V and J ends were trimmed by 0 bases and 3 bases, with 12 bases remaining between them. CDR3: CASSLWAGDDYNSPLHF. CDR3 sequence (DNA): TGTGCCAGCAGTTTATGGGCGGGGGACGACTATAATTCACCCCTCCACTTT.

The rearrangement links TRBV10-2 to TRBJ2-5; 14 bases line up with TRBD2. Germline V gene sequence: CDR1 WSHSY, CDR2 SAAADI. J lost 2 bases, V lost 8 bases, and 7 bases had no gene match. This CDR3 is 16 amino acids long. CDR3 sequence: CASGGLAGVDQETQYF. The CDR3 DNA sequence: TGCGCCAGCGGGGGACTAGCGGGAGTTGATCAAGAGACCCAGTACTTC.

The V and J genes are TRBV18 and TRBJ2-1, with TRBD1 matching 7 bases. Unmatched junction bases numbered 2, after V lost 4 bases and J lost 8 bases. This CDR3 region has 12 residues. CDR1 KGHSH and CDR2 LQKENI come from the germline V gene. The DNA for the CDR3 is TGTGCCAGCTCACTGGGGACAGATGAGCAGTTCTTC. It encodes CASSLGTDEQFF.

This sequence joins TRBV7-2 and TRBJ2-7; possible D gene TRBD1, 6 bases. The germline V and J ends were trimmed by 5 bases and 3 bases, with 11 bases remaining between them. CDR1 SGHTA and CDR2 FQGNSA come from the germline V gene. The CDR3 extends over 13 amino acids. Here the CDR3 DNA reads TGTGCCAGCAGCACTGGACAGCACTACGAGCAGTACTTC. It is translated as CASSTGQHYEQYF.

This clone occurred a few times. The gene calls are TRBV9 and TRBJ1-6; 7 bases map to TRBD1. V was clipped by 4 bases and J by 2 bases; unmatched bases: 3. CDR1 and CDR2 (germline): SGDLS, YYNGEE. CDR3 length: 15 amino acids. The CDR3 DNA sequence: TGTGCCAGCAGCAAAGGACAGGCCTATAATTCACCCCTCCACTTT. Translated: CASSKGQAYNSPLHF.

This chain links TRBV7-3 with TRBJ1-2; tentative D call: TRBD1 (5 bases). The CDR3 length is 14 residues. Germline CDR1 SGHTA, CDR2 FQGTGA. V shed 0 bases and J shed 7 bases, with 12 bases lying between them. The chain's CDR3 is CASSLTTGASGYTF. The CDR3 region has the DNA TGTGCCAGCAGCTTAACCACCGGGGCCAGTGGCTACACCTTC.

CDR3 DNA sequence: TGTGCCAGCAGCTTCTACGCAGGGCGGGATGAAAAACTGTTTTTT. This codes for CASSFYAGRDEKLFF. The V and J genes are TRBV7-2 and TRBJ1-4; a weak D match, TRBD1 (5 bases). Trimming shortened V by 3 bases and J by 6 bases, and 14 bases separated the two germline ends. CDR1 is SGHTA, CDR2 FQGNSA, per germline. The CDR3 totals 15 residues.

The chain is built from TRBV19 and TRBJ2-5; D possibly uses TRBD1 or TRBD2 (6 bases each). The CDR3 extends over 15 amino acids. Looked up from germline, CDR1 is LNHDA and CDR2 is SQIVND (reference sequence). Trimming shortened V by 1 base and J by 0 bases, and 9 bases separated the two germline ends. The CDR3 DNA reads TGTGCCAGTAGTATAGTAGGGGGGTACCAAGAGACCCAGTACTTC. It specifies CASSIVGGYQETQYF.

This clone was counted only a few times. The chain is built from TRBV7-3 and TRBJ2-1, with D perhaps TRBD2 (5 bases). V lost 0 bases and J 1 base, leaving 7 bases between the germline ends. The CDR3 covers 15 residues. Germline V lookup: CDR1 SGHTA, CDR2 FQGTGA. In DNA form, the CDR3 reads TGTGCCAGCAGCTTAACTCCGGGATCCTACAATGAGCAGTTCTTC. It is translated as CASSLTPGSYNEQFF. The complete variable domain, with remaining parts taken from reference TRBV7-3 and TRBJ2-1, reads GAGVSQTPSNKVTEKGKYVELRCDPISGHTALYWYRQSLGQGPEFLIYFQGTGAADDSGLPNDRFFAVRPEGSVSTLKIQRTERGDSAVYLCASSLTPGSYNEQFFGPGTRLTVL.

The chain's CDR3 is CASSLSSSPLHF. CDR3 sequence (DNA): TGTGCCAGCAGCTTATCCAGTTCACCCCTCCACTTT. The chain has TRBV7-2 and TRBJ1-6; D is ambiguous. V lost 2 bases, J lost 9 bases, and 5 bases lay in between. Germline V gene sequence: CDR1 SGHTA, CDR2 FQGNSA. The CDR3 has 12 amino acids.

The V call is TRBV9, the J call TRBJ2-4, with D tentatively TRBD2 (5 bases). V lost 4 bases, J lost 0 bases, and 11 bases lay in between. This CDR3 contains 15 residues. Germline assignment: CDR1 SGDLS and CDR2 YYNGEE. In nucleotides, the CDR3 is TGTGCCAGCAGCCCCAGTGAGGGAGCCAAAAACATTCAGTACTTC. It specifies CASSPSEGAKNIQYF.

This chain joins TRBV6-5 and TRBJ1-1, with D unclear. The CDR3 consists of 13 residues. V was pared by 0 bases and J by 3 bases, with 5 bases between. Germline assignment: CDR1 MNHEY and CDR2 SVGAGI. CDR3 loop: CASSYSRHTEAFF. The CDR3 region has the DNA TGTGCCAGCAGTTACTCGAGGCACACTGAAGCTTTCTTT.

DNA for the CDR3: TGTGCCAGCAGCTTAGGGGTTGGCCAAGAGACCCAGTACTTC. It is translated as CASSLGVGQETQYF. The genes are TRBV7-2 and TRBJ2-5, with no clear D. The CDR3 runs to 14 residues. V was clipped by 1 base and J by 1 base, with 7 bases between them. CDR1 is SGHTA, CDR2 FQGNSA, per germline.

The chain uses TRBV29-1 and TRBJ2-5, with 9 bases identical to TRBD2. V lost 7 bases to trimming and J lost 5 bases; unmatched junction nucleotides: 8. Germline CDR1 is SQVTM and CDR2 is ANQGSEA. The CDR3 extends over 13 amino acids. The CDR3 coding sequence is TGCAGCGGGGACCTTAGCGGGAGTGAGACCCAGTACTTC. Amino acids: CSGDLSGSETQYF.